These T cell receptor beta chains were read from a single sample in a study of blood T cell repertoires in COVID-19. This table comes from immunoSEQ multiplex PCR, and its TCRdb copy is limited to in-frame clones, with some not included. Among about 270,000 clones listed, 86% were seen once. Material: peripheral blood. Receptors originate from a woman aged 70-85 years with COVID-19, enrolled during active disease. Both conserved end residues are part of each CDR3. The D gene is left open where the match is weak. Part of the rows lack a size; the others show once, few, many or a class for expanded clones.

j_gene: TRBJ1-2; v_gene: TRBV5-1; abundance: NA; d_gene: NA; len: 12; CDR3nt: TGCGCCAGCAGCTTTACGTCCGGGGGCTACACCTTC; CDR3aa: CASSFTSGGYTF
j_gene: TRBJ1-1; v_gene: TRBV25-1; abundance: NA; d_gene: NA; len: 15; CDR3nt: TGTGCCAGCAGTGAAGACGGCAGGGCGCCCACTGAAGCTTTCTTT; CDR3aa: CASSEDGRAPTEAFF
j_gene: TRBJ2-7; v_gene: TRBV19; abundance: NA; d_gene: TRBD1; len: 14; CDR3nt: TGTGCCAGTACCCCGGGACAGGGGGCCTACGAGCAGTACTTC; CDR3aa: CASTPGQGAYEQYF
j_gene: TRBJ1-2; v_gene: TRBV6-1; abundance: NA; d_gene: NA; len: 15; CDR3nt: TGTGCCAGCAGTGACAGGGAACGGATTAACTATGGCTACACCTTC; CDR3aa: CASSDRERINYGYTF
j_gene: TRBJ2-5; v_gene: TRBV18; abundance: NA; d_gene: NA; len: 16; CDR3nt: TGTGCCAGCTCACCAAACTGGAGAGGTGACCAAGAGACCCAGTACTTC; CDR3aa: CASSPNWRGDQETQYF
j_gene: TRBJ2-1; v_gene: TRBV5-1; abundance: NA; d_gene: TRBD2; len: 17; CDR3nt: TGCGCCAGCAGGGAACTAGCGGGGGATGACACCTACAATGAGCAGTTCTTC; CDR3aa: CASRELAGDDTYNEQFF
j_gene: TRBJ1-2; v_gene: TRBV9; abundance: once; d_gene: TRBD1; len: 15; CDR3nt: TGTGCCAGCAGCGTAGCGGAGGGGGCGCGATATGGCTACACCTTC; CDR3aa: CASSVAEGARYGYTF
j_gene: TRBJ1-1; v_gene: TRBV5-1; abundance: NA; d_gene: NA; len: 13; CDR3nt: TGCGCCAGCAGCTTGCACGGTGGTACTGAAGCTTTCTTT; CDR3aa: CASSLHGGTEAFF
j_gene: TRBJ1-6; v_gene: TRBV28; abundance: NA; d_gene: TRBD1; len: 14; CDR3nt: TGTGCCAGCAGTATGACAGGGGGCGCTTCACCCCTCCACTTT; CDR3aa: CASSMTGGASPLHF
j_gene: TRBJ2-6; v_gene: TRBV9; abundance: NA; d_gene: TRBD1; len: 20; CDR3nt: TGTGCCAGCAGCGGATATAACCTCGAGGACAGGGGCTCTGGGGCCAACGTCCTGACTTTC; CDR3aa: CASSGYNLEDRGSGANVLTF
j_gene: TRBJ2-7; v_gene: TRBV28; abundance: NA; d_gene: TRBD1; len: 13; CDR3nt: TGTGCCAGCAGTCTCTTATCAGGGGGCGAGCAGTACTTC; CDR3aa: CASSLLSGGEQYF
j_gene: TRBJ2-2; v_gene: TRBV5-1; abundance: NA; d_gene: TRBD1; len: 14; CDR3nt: TGCGCCAGCAGCAAGGGACAGGGGACCGGGGAGCTGTTTTTT; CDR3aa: CASSKGQGTGELFF
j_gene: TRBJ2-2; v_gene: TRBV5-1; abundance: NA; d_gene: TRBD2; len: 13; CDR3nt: TGCGCCAGCAGCCCAGGACTAGCCGGGGAGCTGTTTTTT; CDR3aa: CASSPGLAGELFF
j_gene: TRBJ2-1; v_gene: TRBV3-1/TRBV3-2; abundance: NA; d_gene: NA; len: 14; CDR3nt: TGTGCCAGCAGCCAAGAGGGGCGTGGAAATGAGCAGTTCTTC; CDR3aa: CASSQEGRGNEQFF
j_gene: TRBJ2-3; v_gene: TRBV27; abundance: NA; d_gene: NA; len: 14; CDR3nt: TGTGCCAGCAGTACCTTCCTAGCATCAGATACGCAGTATTTT; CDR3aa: CASSTFLASDTQYF
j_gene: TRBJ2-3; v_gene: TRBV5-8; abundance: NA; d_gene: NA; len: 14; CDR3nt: TGTGCCAGCAGCTTGCCGGGAGACACAGATACGCAGTATTTT; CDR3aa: CASSLPGDTDTQYF
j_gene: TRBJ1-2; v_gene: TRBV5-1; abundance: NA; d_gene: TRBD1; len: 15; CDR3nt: TGCGCCAGCAGCTCCGGACAGGGGGCAGTCTATGGCTACACCTTC; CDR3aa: CASSSGQGAVYGYTF
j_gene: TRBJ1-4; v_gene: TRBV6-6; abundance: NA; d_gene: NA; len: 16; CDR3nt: TGTGCCAGCAGTTACTCCCAGGGGATGTCGGGTGAAAAACTGTTTTTT; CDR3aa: CASSYSQGMSGEKLFF
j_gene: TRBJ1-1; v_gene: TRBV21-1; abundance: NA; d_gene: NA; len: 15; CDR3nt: TGTGCCAGCAGCCCCGACAGGGAGGAGAACACTGAAGCTTTCTTT; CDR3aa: CASSPDREENTEAFF
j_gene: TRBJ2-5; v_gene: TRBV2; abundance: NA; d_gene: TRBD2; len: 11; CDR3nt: TGTGCCACTTCGGGAGGAGAGACCCAGTACTTC; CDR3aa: CATSGGETQYF
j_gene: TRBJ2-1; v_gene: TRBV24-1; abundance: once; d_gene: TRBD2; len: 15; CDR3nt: TGTGCCACCAGTGATTGGGGACTAGGCCGCAATGAGCAGTTCTTC; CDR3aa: CATSDWGLGRNEQFF
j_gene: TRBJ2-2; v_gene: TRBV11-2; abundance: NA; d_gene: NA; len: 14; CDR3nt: TGTGCCAGCAGCACCGGACTGAACACCGGGGAGCTGTTTTTT; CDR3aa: CASSTGLNTGELFF
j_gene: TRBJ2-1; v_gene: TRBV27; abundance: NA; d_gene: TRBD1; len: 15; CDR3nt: TGTGCCAGCAGTTTAGTAGGACAGGCCTACAATGAGCAGTTCTTC; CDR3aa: CASSLVGQAYNEQFF
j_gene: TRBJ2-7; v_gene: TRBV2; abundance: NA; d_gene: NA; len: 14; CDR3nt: TGTGCCAGCAGTGAGCACAGTAGCTCCTACGAGCAGTACTTC; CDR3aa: CASSEHSSSYEQYF
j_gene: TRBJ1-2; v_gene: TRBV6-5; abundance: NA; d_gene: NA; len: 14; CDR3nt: TGTGCCAGCAGTTACTCCCGGAGTAGAGACGGCTACACCTTC; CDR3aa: CASSYSRSRDGYTF
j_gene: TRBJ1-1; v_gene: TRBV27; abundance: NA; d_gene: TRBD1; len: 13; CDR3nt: TGTGCCAGTATCAGACAGGGGAACACTGAAGCTTTCTTT; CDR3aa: CASIRQGNTEAFF
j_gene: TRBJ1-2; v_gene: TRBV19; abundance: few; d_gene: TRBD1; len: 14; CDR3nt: TGTGCCAGTAGTATTGGGACAGACCGTTATGGCTACACCTTC; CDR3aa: CASSIGTDRYGYTF
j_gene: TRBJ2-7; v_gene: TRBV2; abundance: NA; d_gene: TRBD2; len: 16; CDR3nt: TGTGCCAGCGGGGTTGGACTAGCGGGGAGTTCCTACGAGCAGTACTTC; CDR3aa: CASGVGLAGSSYEQYF
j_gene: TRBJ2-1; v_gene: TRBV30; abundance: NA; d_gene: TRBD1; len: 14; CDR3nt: TGTGCCTGGAGCCTCGGGACAGCATACAATGAGCAGTTCTTC; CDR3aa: CAWSLGTAYNEQFF
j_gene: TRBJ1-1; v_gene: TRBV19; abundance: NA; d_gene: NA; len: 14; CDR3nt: TGTGCCAGTAGTATACGAGGAGGGTGGTACGAAGCTTTCTTT; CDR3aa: CASSIRGGWYEAFF
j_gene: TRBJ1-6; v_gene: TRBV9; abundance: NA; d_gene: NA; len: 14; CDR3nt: TGTGCCAGCAGCCAGAGGAGGACGGATTCACCCCTCCACTTT; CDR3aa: CASSQRRTDSPLHF
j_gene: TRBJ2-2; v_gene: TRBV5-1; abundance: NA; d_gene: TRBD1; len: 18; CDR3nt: TGCGCCAGCAGCCTAGACCCCCCCGGGACAGGGGGCAGCGGGGAGCTGTTTTTT; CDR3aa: CASSLDPPGTGGSGELFF
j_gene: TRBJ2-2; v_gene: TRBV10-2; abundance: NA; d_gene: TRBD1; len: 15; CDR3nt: TGCGCCAGCAGTGGAAACAGGGGGCCGGGCGGGGAGCTGTTTTTT; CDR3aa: CASSGNRGPGGELFF
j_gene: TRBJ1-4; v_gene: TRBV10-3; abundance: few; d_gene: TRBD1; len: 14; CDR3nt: TGTGCCATCAGTCAGGGGGCGGCGGGAGAAAAACTGTTTTTT; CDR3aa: CAISQGAAGEKLFF
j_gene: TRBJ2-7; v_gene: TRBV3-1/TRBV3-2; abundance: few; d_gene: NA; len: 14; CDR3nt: TGTGCCAGCAGCCAAGATAAGGGACACTACGAGCAGTACTTC; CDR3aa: CASSQDKGHYEQYF
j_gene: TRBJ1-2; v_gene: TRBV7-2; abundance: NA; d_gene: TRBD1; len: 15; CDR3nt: TGTGCCAGCAGCTTAGAAAGGGGGCGAAACTATGGCTACACCTTC; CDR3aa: CASSLERGRNYGYTF
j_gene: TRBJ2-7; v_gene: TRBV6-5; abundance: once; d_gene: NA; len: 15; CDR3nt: TGTGCCAGCAGTCAGGGCGATTTTACTGCTTACGAGCAGTACTTC; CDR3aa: CASSQGDFTAYEQYF
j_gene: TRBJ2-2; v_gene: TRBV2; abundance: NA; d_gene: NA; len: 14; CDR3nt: TGTGCCAGCAGCCCGGGAGCTAGCGTTCGGGAGCTGTTTTTT; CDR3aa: CASSPGASVRELFF
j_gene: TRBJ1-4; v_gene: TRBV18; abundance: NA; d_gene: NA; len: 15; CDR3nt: TGTGCCAGCTCACCACCGGGGCAGGGTGGCGAAAAACTGTTTTTT; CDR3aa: CASSPPGQGGEKLFF
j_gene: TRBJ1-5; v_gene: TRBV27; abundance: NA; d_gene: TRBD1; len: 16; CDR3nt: TGTGCCAGCAGTCCCCAGGGACAGGGCCTCAATCAGCCCCAGCATTTT; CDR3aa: CASSPQGQGLNQPQHF
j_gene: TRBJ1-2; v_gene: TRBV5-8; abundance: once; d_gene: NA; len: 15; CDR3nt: TGTGCCAGCAGCTTGCTAGGACAGCCCAACTATGGCTACACCTTC; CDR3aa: CASSLLGQPNYGYTF
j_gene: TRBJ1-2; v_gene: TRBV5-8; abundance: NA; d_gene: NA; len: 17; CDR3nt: TGTGCCAGCAGCTACCGTTGGGGGGGGCGCCTTTGGAATGGCTACACCTTC; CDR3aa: CASSYRWGGRLWNGYTF
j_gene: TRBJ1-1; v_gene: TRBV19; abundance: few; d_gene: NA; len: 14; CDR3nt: TGTGCCAGTAGTATTTTGTTGAGGGACACTGAAGCTTTCTTT; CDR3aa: CASSILLRDTEAFF
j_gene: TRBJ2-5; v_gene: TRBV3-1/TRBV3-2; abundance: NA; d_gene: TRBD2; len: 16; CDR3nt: TGTGCCAGCAGCCAAGGCCCCGGGACTAGCGCCGAGACCCAGTACTTC; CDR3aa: CASSQGPGTSAETQYF
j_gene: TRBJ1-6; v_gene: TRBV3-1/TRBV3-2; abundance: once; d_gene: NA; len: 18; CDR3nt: TGTGCCAGCAGCCAAGATTCATGGGGAGAGGACGGAAATTCACCCCTCCACTTT; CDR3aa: CASSQDSWGEDGNSPLHF
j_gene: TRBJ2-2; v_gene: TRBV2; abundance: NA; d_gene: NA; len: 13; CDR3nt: TGTGTCAGCATTCCCGTTTCCACCGGGGAGCTGTTTTTT; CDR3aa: CVSIPVSTGELFF
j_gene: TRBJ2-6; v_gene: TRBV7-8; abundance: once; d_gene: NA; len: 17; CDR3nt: TGTGCCAGCAGCTTAGTGGGGGGAGGCTCTGGGGCCAACGTCCTGACTTTC; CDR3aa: CASSLVGGGSGANVLTF
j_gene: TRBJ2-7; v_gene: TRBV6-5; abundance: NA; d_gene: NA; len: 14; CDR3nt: TGTGCCAGCAGTTACGCCGGGGAAGGATACGAGCAGTACTTC; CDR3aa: CASSYAGEGYEQYF
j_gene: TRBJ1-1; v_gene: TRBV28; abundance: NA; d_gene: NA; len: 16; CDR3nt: TGTGCCAGCAGTACGGAGGTCAGGACAGAGAACACTGAAGCTTTCTTT; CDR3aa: CASSTEVRTENTEAFF
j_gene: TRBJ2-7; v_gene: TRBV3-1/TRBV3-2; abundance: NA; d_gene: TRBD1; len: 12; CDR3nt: TGTGCCAGCAGCCCTCAGGGGGACGAGCAGTACTTC; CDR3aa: CASSPQGDEQYF
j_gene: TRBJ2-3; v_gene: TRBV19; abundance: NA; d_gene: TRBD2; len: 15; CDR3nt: TGTGCCAGTAGTATAGGGCGGGGGATCACAGATACGCAGTATTTT; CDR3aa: CASSIGRGITDTQYF
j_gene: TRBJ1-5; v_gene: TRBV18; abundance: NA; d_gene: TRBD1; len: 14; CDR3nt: TGTGCCAGCTCACCCGACAGGGAGGCTCAGCCCCAGCATTTT; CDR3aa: CASSPDREAQPQHF
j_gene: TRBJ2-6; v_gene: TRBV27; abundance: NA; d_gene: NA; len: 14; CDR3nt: TGTGCCAGCAGGTATAGCTCTGGGGCCAACGTCCTGACTTTC; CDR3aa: CASRYSSGANVLTF